Sequencing of this T cell receptor (beta chain) was carried out in a study of a mutant IDH1 vaccine in newly diagnosed glioma. Overall study findings and caveats: Changes in the top peripheral T cell clonotypes seemingly had no bearing on pseudoprogression.

On this clone: Its antigen is currently unknown.

Here immunoSEQ multiplex PCR was the method, and the copy in TCRdb shows in-frame clones only, minus some. The table shows some 30,000 clones, with more than 75% occurring only once. CDR1 SGDLS and CDR2 YYNGEE come from the germline V gene. V shed 4 bases, J shed 8 bases, and the junction held 8 bases outside the gene matches. The CDR3 extends over 14 amino acids. This sample's time point: week 23, last vaccination. A single vaccine dose contained 300 ug of mutant IDH1 20-mer peptide, and topical imiquimod was used with it. The gene calls are TRBV9 and TRBJ2-2; 7 positions match TRBD1. The material was PBMCs, obtained from a glioma patient whose treatment included an IDH1 peptide vaccine. The receptor was isolated from a man aged 35 to 55 with glioma. The CDR3 sequence: CASSLDRVSGELFF. CDR3 DNA sequence: TGTGCCAGCAGCCTCGACAGGGTCTCAGGGGAGCTGTTTTTT. The entire variable domain, with the rest obtained from reference TRBV9 and TRBJ2-2, is as follows: DSGVTQTPKHLITATGQRVTLRCSPRSGDLSVYWYQQSLDQGLQFLIQYYNGEERAKGNILERFSAQQFPDLHSELNLSSLELGDSALYFCASSLDRVSGELFFGEGSRLTVL.